The subject of this entry is one TCR beta chain. Its cognate antigen is unknown. Primers for the PCR totalled 60 Vbeta and 13 Jbeta. Clones were read by immunoSEQ multiplex PCR, and TCRdb kept only the in-frame ones, dropping some. The sample consists of around 150,000 clones, around 80% of them appearing once. These data originate in a study of cytomegalovirus exposure and HLA in healthy donors. Study outcomes and limitations: In a later analysis, TCR beta V- and J-gene trimming was associated with a missense DCLRE1C variant. Many donors shared some public TCRs, even though most TCR sequences were rare.

V lost 2 bases, J lost 5 bases, and 7 bases lay in between. The CDR3 loop spans 13 amino acids. Looked up from germline, CDR1 is MNHEY and CDR2 is SMNVEV (reference sequence). Sequenced material: PBMCs. The receptor was derived from a man aged 35 to 55 in good health and CMV-seropositive. The genes are TRBV27 and TRBJ1-5; no definite D call. The CDR3 reads CASSLTVDQPQHF. CDR3 sequence (DNA): TGTGCCAGCAGTTTAACGGTTGATCAGCCCCAGCATTTT.